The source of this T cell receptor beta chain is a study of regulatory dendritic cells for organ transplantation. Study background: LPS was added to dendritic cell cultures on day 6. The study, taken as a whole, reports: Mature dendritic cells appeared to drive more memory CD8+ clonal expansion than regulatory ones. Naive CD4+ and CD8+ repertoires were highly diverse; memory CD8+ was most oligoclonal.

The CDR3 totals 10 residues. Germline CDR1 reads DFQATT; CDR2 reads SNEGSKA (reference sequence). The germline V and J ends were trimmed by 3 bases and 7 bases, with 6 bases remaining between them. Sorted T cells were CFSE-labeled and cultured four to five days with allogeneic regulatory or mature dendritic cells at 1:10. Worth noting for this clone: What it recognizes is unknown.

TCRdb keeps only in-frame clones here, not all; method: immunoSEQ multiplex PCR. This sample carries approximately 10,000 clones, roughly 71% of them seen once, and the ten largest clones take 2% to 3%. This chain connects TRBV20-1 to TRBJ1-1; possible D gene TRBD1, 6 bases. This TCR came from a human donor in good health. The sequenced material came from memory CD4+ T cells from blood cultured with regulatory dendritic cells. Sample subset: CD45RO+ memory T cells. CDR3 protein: CSASRGEAFF. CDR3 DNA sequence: TGCAGTGCTAGCAGGGGTGAAGCTTTCTTT.